This T cell receptor beta chain was sequenced for a study of blood T cells in healthy people across ages. The second PCR ran about 7 to 12 cycles with a sample-barcoded 5' primer and J-beta primers. In TCRdb, the 5' RACE reads were re-called with MiXCR into one record per CDR3 protein. The sample lists roughly 800,000 distinct CDR3 sequences; roughly 26% were seen once. The CDR3 runs to 14 residues. Trimming removed 0 bases at V and 6 bases at J, with 14 bases between. CDR1 and CDR2 (germline): DFQATT, SNEGSKA (reference sequence). Another study also made use of these data, one on T cells of mothers and their children.

The clonotype comes from a boy younger than 18 in good health. This chain links TRBV20-1 with TRBJ1-2; D is unresolved. Sequenced sample: blood. CDR3 loop: CSARDLAGRNGYTF. In DNA form, the CDR3 reads TGCAGTGCTAGAGATCTCGCGGGTAGGAATGGCTACACCTTC.